This T cell receptor (beta chain) was recorded in a study of blood T cell repertoires in COVID-19. Study-wide context: PBMCs, B-cell-depleted T cells, or T cells were the source of the cDNA or gDNA that made up the material.

Cohort 3 recovery required two negative PCRs, clearance, or symptom resolution. V trimming: 5 bases; J trimming: 2 bases; junction bases outside the gene matches: 5. The germline V gene has CDR1 LNHDA and CDR2 SQIVND (reference sequence). The CDR3 length is 14 residues. Assay: immunoSEQ multiplex PCR; the TCRdb copy retains only in-frame clones and omits some. The repertoire holds approximately 200,000 clones, with about 87% as singletons. The J gene is TRBJ1-2, the V gene TRBV19; 7 bases are shared with TRBD1. What was sequenced was PBMCs or T cells enriched from blood (not recorded which). The clonotype was recovered from a man younger than 45 who had recovered from COVID-19. In DNA form, the CDR3 reads TGTGCCAGTAGTTTCGGGACAGAGAACTATGGCTACACCTTC. Translating gives CASSFGTENYGYTF.